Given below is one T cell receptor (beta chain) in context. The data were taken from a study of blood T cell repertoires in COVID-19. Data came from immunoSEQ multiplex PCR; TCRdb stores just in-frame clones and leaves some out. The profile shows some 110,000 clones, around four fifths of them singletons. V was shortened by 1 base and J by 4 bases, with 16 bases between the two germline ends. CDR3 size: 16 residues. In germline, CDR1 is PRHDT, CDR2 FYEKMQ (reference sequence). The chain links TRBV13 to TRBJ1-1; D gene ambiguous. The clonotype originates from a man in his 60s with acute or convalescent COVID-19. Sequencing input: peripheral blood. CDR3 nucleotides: TGTGCCAGCAGCTTAGAGTGGCGGAGGGTGGTCACTGAAGCTTTCTTT. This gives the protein CASSLEWRRVVTEAFF.